This T cell receptor (beta chain) derives from a study of T cell repertoires in cytomegalovirus infection. TCRdb fed the reads into MiXCR, producing one record per CDR3 protein. The sample lists approximately 250,000 distinct CDR3 sequences, over 20% seen once, with around a sixth in the top ten. The CDR3 has 17 residues. The germline CDR1 and CDR2 sequences are SNHLY and FYNNEI. V was pared by 3 bases and J by 0 bases, with 15 bases between. Sequenced sample: CD8+ T cells from PBMCs. V usage is TRBV2 and J usage is TRBJ2-4; unclear D gene. The sequence was obtained from a human donor in good health (CMV status not recorded). Some clones in this sample may be carry-over from other donors' samples. DNA for the CDR3: TGTGCCAGCAGTGACCCTGAAGGTGGACCAGCCAAAAACATTCAGTACTTC. Its translation is CASSDPEGGPAKNIQYF.